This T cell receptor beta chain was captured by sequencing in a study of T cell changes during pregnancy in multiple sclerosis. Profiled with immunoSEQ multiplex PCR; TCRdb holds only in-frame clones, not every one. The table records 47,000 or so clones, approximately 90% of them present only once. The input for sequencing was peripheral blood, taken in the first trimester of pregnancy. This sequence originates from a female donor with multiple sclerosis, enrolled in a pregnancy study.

CDR3 region: CASSLTGIAETQYF. As DNA, the CDR3 is TGCGCCAGCAGCTTGACAGGGATTGCGGAGACCCAGTACTTC. V usage is TRBV5-1 and J usage is TRBJ2-5; D may be TRBD1 (6 bases). The length of the CDR3 is 14 residues. Germline CDR1 and CDR2: SGHRS and YFSETQ. V was cut by 1 base and J by 5 bases, with 12 bases left in between.